These T cell receptor beta chains were read from a single sample in a study of blood T cell repertoires in COVID-19. Sequencing was performed with immunoSEQ multiplex PCR; in TCRdb, only in-frame clones are kept and a portion is missing. The sample includes 150,000 to 200,000 clones, around 79% of them seen just once. What was sequenced was PBMCs or T cells enriched from blood (not recorded which). Receptors originate from a man aged 50-59 years who had recovered from COVID-19. Both conserved end residues are part of each CDR3. A D gene is named only where the DNA matches it firmly. Where a row states a size, it is once, few, many or the class of an expanded clone; other rows omit it.

D gene	clone size	V gene	J gene	CDR3 length	CDR3 DNA	CDR3 protein
.	.	TRBV6-1	TRBJ2-7	15	TGTGCCAGCAGTGAAGCACGGTCCGGGACCTACGAGCAGTACTTC	CASSEARSGTYEQYF
TRBD2	.	TRBV28	TRBJ2-5	18	TGTGCCAGCAGGACAGGGTCCGGACTAGCGGGGGTACAAGAGACCCAGTACTTC	CASRTGSGLAGVQETQYF
TRBD2	.	TRBV5-1	TRBJ2-3	16	TGCGCCAGCAGCTTGGCGACTAGCAGCTACACAGATACGCAGTATTTT	CASSLATSSYTDTQYF
.	.	TRBV7-3	TRBJ2-5	13	TGTGCCAGCAGCTCTGGATCGAGGGAGACCCAGTACTTC	CASSSGSRETQYF
TRBD2	.	TRBV20-1	TRBJ2-7	16	TGCAGTGCTAGTAGGGGGGTCGGGACTAGCACCCACGAGCAGTACTTC	CSASRGVGTSTHEQYF
TRBD2	many	TRBV5-1	TRBJ2-2	14	TGCGCCAGCAGGCTTAGCGGGGGAACCGGGGAGCTGTTTTTT	CASRLSGGTGELFF
.	.	TRBV7-2	TRBJ2-5	14	TGTGCCAGCAGCTTAGCGCACGGCCAAGAGACCCAGTACTTC	CASSLAHGQETQYF
TRBD1	few	TRBV11-2	TRBJ2-2	16	TGTGCCAGCAGCCCAGGGGGCAGGGGGCGAGGCGGGGAGCTGTTTTTT	CASSPGGRGRGGELFF
.	.	TRBV10-3	TRBJ2-5	14	TGTGCCATCAGTGCCGGCGAGCGCCAAGAGACCCAGTACTTC	CAISAGERQETQYF
TRBD1	.	TRBV5-6	TRBJ1-3	16	TGTGCCAGCAGCTTGGGCGGCAGGGGGCTCGAGTACACCATATATTTT	CASSLGGRGLEYTIYF
TRBD1	.	TRBV10-3	TRBJ1-1	12	TGTGCCATAGGACAGGGGAGGACTGAAGCTTTCTTT	CAIGQGRTEAFF
.	.	TRBV28	TRBJ1-6	14	TGTGCCAGCAGTAGTATCACAGGTCACTCACCCCTCCACTTT	CASSSITGHSPLHF
TRBD2	.	TRBV28	TRBJ2-5	16	TGTGCCAGCAGTTTCCTAGCGGGGGTATACCAAGAGACCCAGTACTTC	CASSFLAGVYQETQYF
TRBD2	.	TRBV5-1	TRBJ2-2	16	TGCGCCAGCAGCTTATCACTAGCGGAGAACAGGGGGGAGCTGTTTTTT	CASSLSLAENRGELFF
TRBD1	once	TRBV5-6	TRBJ1-2	13	TGTGCCAGCAGCTTTCAGGGGGCGAAAGGCTACACCTTC	CASSFQGAKGYTF
.	few	TRBV6-6	TRBJ1-5	15	TGTGCCAGCAGTATCCCAGGGACTACTCATCAGCCCCAGCATTTT	CASSIPGTTHQPQHF
TRBD1	.	TRBV20-1	TRBJ1-5	15	TGCAGTGCTAGTGAAGGGGGCGGTGGCAATCAGCCCCAGCATTTT	CSASEGGGGNQPQHF
TRBD1	.	TRBV6-1	TRBJ2-1	14	TGTGCCAGCAGTGAAATTACGGGACAGGGGGAGCAGTTCTTC	CASSEITGQGEQFF
.	.	TRBV24-1	TRBJ1-2	15	TGTGCCACCAGTGAGGCGAGCAGGGAAGGTTATGGCTACACCTTC	CATSEASREGYGYTF
.	.	TRBV28	TRBJ1-5	14	TGTGCACATGCGGGCAGCAGGAGAAATCAGCCCCAGCATTTT	CAHAGSRRNQPQHF
.	.	TRBV11-3	TRBJ2-3	13	TGTGCCAGCAGCTTAAGCGGCACAGATACGCAGTATTTT	CASSLSGTDTQYF
TRBD2	once	TRBV5-1	TRBJ2-3	12	TGCGCCAGCAGTCGGGGGGCAGATACGCAGTATTTT	CASSRGADTQYF
.	.	TRBV6-1	TRBJ1-1	14	TGTGCCAGCAGTGAAGGACATCTGAACACTGAAGCTTTCTTT	CASSEGHLNTEAFF
.	.	TRBV27	TRBJ1-3	14	TGTGCCAGCAGTAAAAACAGGGCTGGAAACACCATATATTTT	CASSKNRAGNTIYF
TRBD1	.	TRBV19	TRBJ2-2	16	TGTGCCAGTAGTATCACCGGGACAGGGGGCGCCGGGGAGCTGTTTTTT	CASSITGTGGAGELFF
.	.	TRBV7-2	TRBJ1-4	14	TGTGCCAGCAGCTTGTGGCCGACTAATGAAAAACTGTTTTTT	CASSLWPTNEKLFF
TRBD1	.	TRBV15	TRBJ2-3	16	TGTGCCACCAGCAGGCCGGACAGGGCTGGCACAGATACGCAGTATTTT	CATSRPDRAGTDTQYF
TRBD1	.	TRBV19	TRBJ1-2	13	TGTGCCATTTCCCCGGGACAGGGGTATGGCTACACCTTC	CAISPGQGYGYTF
.	few	TRBV6-5	TRBJ2-7	15	TGTGCCAGCAGTTACTCCCCCGGCAGGGCGGGAGAGCAGTACTTC	CASSYSPGRAGEQYF
.	.	TRBV2	TRBJ2-3	14	TGTGCCAGCAGTGAAAGTAGCCCCACAGATACGCAGTATTTT	CASSESSPTDTQYF
TRBD1	.	TRBV6-5	TRBJ1-2	13	TGTGCCAGCAACCCGACAGGGCGACCCGGCTACACCTTC	CASNPTGRPGYTF
TRBD1	once	TRBV16	TRBJ2-3	13	TGTGCCAGCAGCCAAGACAGGGCAGATACGCAGTATTTT	CASSQDRADTQYF
.	.	TRBV7-3	TRBJ1-6	15	TGTGCCAGCAGCTTATTGGGGGGAGATCGCTCACCCCTCCACTTT	CASSLLGGDRSPLHF
TRBD2	.	TRBV7-9	TRBJ2-1	14	TGTGCCAGCACCCGGGCTAGCGGGGTCAATGAGCAGTTCTTC	CASTRASGVNEQFF
TRBD1	.	TRBV24-1	TRBJ1-1	13	TGTGCCACCGCAAACAGGGGTTACACTGAAGCTTTCTTT	CATANRGYTEAFF
TRBD2	.	TRBV5-1	TRBJ2-1	15	TGCGCCAGCAGCTGGGGACTAGCGGGAAACAATGAGCAGTTCTTC	CASSWGLAGNNEQFF
TRBD1	many	TRBV6-5	TRBJ1-3	12	TGTGCCGGCCGGACAGGGGGGAACACCATATATTTT	CAGRTGGNTIYF
.	.	TRBV5-1	TRBJ2-1	12	TGCGCCAGCAGCTACAGGGAGGGTGAGCAGTTCTTC	CASSYREGEQFF
.	.	TRBV27	TRBJ2-1	16	TGTGCCAGCCATTCTACTCGCGATGTTTTCCGCAATGAGCAGTTCTTC	CASHSTRDVFRNEQFF
TRBD1	.	TRBV5-1	TRBJ1-2	15	TGCGCCAGCAGGAATTCGTCGACGGACAGGCTAGGCTACACCTTC	CASRNSSTDRLGYTF
.	.	TRBV5-1	TRBJ2-7	17	TGCGCCAGCAGCTTGGCAAAACCCGGGACTGTCCTCTCGGAGCAGTACTTC	CASSLAKPGTVLSEQYF
.	.	TRBV12-3/TRBV12-4	TRBJ2-5	11	TGTGCCAGCAGTACTCAAGAGACCCAGTACTTC	CASSTQETQYF
.	.	TRBV5-1	TRBJ2-5	18	TGCGCCAGCAGCGCCCTATCTTCTAGTGGGTTAGCCCAAGAGACCCAGTACTTC	CASSALSSSGLAQETQYF